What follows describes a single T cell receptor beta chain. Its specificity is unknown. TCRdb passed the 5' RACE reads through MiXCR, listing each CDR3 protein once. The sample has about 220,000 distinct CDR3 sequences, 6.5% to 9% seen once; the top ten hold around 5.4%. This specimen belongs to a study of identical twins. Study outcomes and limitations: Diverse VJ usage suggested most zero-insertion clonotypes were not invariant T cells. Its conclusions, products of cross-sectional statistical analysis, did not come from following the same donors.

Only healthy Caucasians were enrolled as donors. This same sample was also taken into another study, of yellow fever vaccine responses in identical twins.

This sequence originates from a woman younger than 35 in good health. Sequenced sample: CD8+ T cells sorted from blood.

CDR3 sequence (DNA): TGTGCCAGCAGTTTAGCGGGAGGGCCGGGTGAGCAGTTCTTC. Its translation is CASSLAGGPGEQFF. The V gene is TRBV12-3 or TRBV12-4, the J gene TRBJ2-1; 7 positions agree with TRBD2. This CDR3 comprises 14 residues. The V segment lost 0 bases and the J segment 9 bases; nucleotides outside the gene matches: 5.